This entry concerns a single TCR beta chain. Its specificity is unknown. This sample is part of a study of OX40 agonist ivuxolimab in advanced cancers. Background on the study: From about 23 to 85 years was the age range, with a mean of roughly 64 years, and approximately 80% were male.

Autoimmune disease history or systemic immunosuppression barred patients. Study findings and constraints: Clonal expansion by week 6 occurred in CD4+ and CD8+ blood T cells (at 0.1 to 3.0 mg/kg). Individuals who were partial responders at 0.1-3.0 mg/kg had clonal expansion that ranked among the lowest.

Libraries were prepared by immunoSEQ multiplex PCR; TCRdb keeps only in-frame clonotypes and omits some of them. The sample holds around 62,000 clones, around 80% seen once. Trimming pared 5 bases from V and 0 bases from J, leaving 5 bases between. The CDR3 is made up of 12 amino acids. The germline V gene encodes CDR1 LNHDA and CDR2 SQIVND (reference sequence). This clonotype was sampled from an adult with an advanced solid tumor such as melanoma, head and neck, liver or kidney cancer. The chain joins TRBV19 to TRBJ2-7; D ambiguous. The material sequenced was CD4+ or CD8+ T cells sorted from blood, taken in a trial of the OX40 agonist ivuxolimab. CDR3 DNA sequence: TGTGCCAGTAGTGAGAGCTCCTACGAGCAGTACTTC. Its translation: CASSESSYEQYF.